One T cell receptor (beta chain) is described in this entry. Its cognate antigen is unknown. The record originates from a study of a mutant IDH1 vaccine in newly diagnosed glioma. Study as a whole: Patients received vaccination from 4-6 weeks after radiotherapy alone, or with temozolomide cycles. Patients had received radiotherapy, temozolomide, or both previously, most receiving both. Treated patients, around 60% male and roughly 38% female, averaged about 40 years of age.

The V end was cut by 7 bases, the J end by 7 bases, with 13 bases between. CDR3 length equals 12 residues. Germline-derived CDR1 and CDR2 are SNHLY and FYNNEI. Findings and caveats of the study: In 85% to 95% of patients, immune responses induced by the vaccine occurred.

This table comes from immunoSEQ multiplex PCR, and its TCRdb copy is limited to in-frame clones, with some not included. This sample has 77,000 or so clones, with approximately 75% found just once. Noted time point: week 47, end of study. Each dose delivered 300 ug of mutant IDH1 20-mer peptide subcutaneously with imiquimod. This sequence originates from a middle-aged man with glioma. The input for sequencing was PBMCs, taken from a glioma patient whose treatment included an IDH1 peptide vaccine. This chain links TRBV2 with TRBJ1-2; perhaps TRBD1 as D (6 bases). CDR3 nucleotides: TGTGCCAGCAACCCGGGGGGGGCTGGCTACACCTTC. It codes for CASNPGGAGYTF.